Described below is a single TCR beta chain sequence and its context. Antigen unknown. Sequencing was performed with immunoSEQ multiplex PCR; in TCRdb, only in-frame clones are kept and a portion is missing. The sample records 35,000 or so clones, over 70% being singletons. The data originate from a study of T cells in localized non-small cell lung cancer. Study outcomes and limitations: A higher density of T cells in blood coincided with extended overall survival.

The receptor was isolated from a woman aged 40-70 years with stage I lung adenocarcinoma. The starting material was peripheral blood, obtained before any cancer treatment.

CDR3 amino acids: CSVEEMGSTDTQYF. CDR3 DNA sequence: TGCAGCGTTGAAGAGATGGGAAGCACAGATACGCAGTATTTT. The chain recombines TRBV29-1 with TRBJ2-3, with D unclear. Trimming took 0 bases from V and 0 from J, leaving 7 bases between them. The CDR3 consists of 14 residues. Germline V CDR1 and CDR2: SQVTM, ANQGSEA.